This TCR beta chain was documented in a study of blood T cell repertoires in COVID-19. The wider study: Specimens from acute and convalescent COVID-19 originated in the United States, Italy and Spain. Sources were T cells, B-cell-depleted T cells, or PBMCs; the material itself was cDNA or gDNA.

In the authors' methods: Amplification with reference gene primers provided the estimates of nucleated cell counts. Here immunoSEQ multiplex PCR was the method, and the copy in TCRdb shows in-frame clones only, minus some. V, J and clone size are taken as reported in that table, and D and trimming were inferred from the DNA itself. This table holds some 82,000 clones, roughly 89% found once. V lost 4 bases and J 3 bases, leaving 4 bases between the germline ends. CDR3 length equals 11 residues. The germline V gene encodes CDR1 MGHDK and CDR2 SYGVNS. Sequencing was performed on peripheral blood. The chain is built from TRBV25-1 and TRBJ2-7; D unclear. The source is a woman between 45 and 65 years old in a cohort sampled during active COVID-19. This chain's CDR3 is CASSGSYEQYF. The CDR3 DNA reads TGTGCCAGCAGTGGCAGCTACGAGCAGTACTTC.